This T cell receptor (beta chain) originates from a study of beta chain features in type 1 diabetes. Points from the study as a whole: Shorter TCRB CDR3s, moderately but significantly so, marked every one of the four CD4+ subsets in Type 1 diabetes patients.

In the case of this clone: Its antigen is as yet unknown. At one boundary the junction diverges from the germline segment, which might be a read error.

Expressed TCRB transcripts were sequenced after all isolated RNA was converted to cDNA. Clones were read by immunoSEQ multiplex PCR, and TCRdb kept only the in-frame ones, dropping some. This table has approximately 250,000 clones, roughly 25% appearing once. CDR1 is MNHEY and CDR2 is SMNVEV in the germline V gene (reference sequence). CDR3 length equals 14 residues. The V and J genes are TRBV27 and TRBJ2-7, with 10 bases that match TRBD1. The clonotype originates from a woman in her 30s with type 1 diabetes. Sequencing was done on a sample of naive CD4+ T cells from blood. CDR3 sequence (DNA): TGTGCCAGCAGTATCGAATTTGGGACAGGGGAGCTGTACTTC. This codes for CASSIEFGTGELYF.